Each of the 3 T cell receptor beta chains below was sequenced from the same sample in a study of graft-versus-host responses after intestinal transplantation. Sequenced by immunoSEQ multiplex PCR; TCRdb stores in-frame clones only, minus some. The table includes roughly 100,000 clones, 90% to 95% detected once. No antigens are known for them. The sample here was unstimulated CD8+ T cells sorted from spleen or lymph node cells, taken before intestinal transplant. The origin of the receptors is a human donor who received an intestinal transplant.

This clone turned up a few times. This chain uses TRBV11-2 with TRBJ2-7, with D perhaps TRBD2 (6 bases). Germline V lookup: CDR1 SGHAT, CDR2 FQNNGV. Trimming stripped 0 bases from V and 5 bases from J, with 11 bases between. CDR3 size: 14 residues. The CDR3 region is CASSLDRGGHEQYF. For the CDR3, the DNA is TGTGCCAGCAGCTTAGATCGGGGAGGCCACGAGCAGTACTTC.

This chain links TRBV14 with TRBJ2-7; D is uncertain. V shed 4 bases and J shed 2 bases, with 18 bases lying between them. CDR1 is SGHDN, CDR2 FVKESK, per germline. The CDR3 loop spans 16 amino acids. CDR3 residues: CASSPIPSYPTYEQYF. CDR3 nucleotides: TGTGCCAGCAGCCCAATTCCGTCCTACCCCACCTACGAGCAGTACTTC.

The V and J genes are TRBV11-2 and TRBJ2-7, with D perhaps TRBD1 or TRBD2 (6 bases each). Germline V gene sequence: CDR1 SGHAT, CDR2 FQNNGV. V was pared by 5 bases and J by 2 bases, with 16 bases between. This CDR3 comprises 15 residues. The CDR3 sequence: CASSLGAGSTYEQYF. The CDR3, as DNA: TGTGCCAGCAGCCTGGGGGCGGGATCAACCTACGAGCAGTACTTC.